Listed below are T cell receptor beta chains from one sample, sequenced in a study of T cells in Graves' hyperthyroidism and ophthalmopathy. MiXCR was run by TCRdb on the multiplex PCR reads, yielding one entry per CDR3 protein. In the table there are about 560,000 distinct CDR3 sequences, over 15% of which are singletons. Material for sequencing was blood. The receptors derive from a woman aged 18-29 years with Graves' hyperthyroidism. CDR3s include the opening cysteine and the closing phenylalanine or tryptophan. The D gene is left open where the match is weak. Size is stated for part of the rows, as once, few or many counts, or as a class when the clone is expanded.

>TRBV6-1|TRBJ2-3|many|TRBD2
CASSELAGAPSTDTQYF
TGTGCCAGCAGTGAACTAGCGGGGGCTCCTAGCACAGATACGCAGTATTTT
>TRBV29-1|TRBJ2-1|.|.
CSVGGTTSEYYNEQFF
TGCAGCGTTGGCGGGACCACCTCCGAATATTACAATGAGCAGTTCTTC
>TRBV7-9|TRBJ2-5|.|TRBD2
CASSLPLAGDLPIYQETQYF
TGTGCCAGCAGCCTACCCTTAGCGGGAGATCTCCCGATATACCAAGAGACCCAGTACTTC
>TRBV18|TRBJ1-4|.|.
CASSPGQFGKLFF
TGTGCCAGCTCACCTGGACAGTTTGGTAAACTGTTTTTT
>TRBV18|TRBJ1-5|.|.
CASSPGRGGQPQHF
TGTGCCAGCTCACCAGGGCGCGGGGGGCAGCCCCAGCATTTT
>TRBV12-3/TRBV12-4|TRBJ1-2|.|TRBD1
CASTRDRYRYTF
TGTGCCAGCACCCGGGACAGGTATCGCTACACCTTC
>TRBV28|TRBJ1-5|.|TRBD1
CASRVQGDQPQHF
TGTGCCAGCAGAGTACAGGGGGATCAGCCCCAGCATTTT
>TRBV10-3|TRBJ1-1|.|.
CAITDAPNTEAFF
TGTGCCATCACCGATGCTCCGAACACTGAAGCTTTCTTT
>TRBV27|TRBJ1-5|.|TRBD1
CASSSTGQVYSNQPQHF
TGTGCCAGCAGTTCCACTGGACAGGTCTATAGCAATCAGCCCCAGCATTTT
>TRBV20-1|TRBJ1-1|many|.
CSARPNRKNTEAFF
TGCAGTGCTAGACCCAACAGAAAGAACACTGAAGCTTTCTTT
>TRBV28|TRBJ2-5|many|TRBD2
CATFGLAASQETQYF
TGTGCCACCTTCGGACTAGCGGCCTCCCAAGAGACCCAGTACTTC
>TRBV12-3/TRBV12-4|TRBJ1-3|.|TRBD1
CASSPPGTAGNTIYF
TGTGCCAGCAGTCCCCCCGGGACAGCTGGAAACACCATATATTTT
>TRBV28|TRBJ2-1|many|TRBD2
CASSFMLGGGLAGVEEQFF
TGTGCCAGCAGTTTTATGCTGGGTGGGGGGCTAGCGGGAGTGGAAGAGCAGTTCTTC
>TRBV7-9|TRBJ2-1|few|TRBD2
CASNWGGGGNNEQFF
TGTGCCAGCAACTGGGGGGGAGGCGGGAACAATGAGCAGTTCTTC
>TRBV5-1|TRBJ1-5|many|.
CASSLMGYSNQPQHF
TGCGCCAGCAGCTTGATGGGTTATAGCAATCAGCCCCAGCATTTT
>TRBV19|TRBJ2-3|.|TRBD2
CASSIFLAGDTDTQYF
TGTGCCAGTAGTATATTTCTAGCGGGAGACACAGATACGCAGTATTTT